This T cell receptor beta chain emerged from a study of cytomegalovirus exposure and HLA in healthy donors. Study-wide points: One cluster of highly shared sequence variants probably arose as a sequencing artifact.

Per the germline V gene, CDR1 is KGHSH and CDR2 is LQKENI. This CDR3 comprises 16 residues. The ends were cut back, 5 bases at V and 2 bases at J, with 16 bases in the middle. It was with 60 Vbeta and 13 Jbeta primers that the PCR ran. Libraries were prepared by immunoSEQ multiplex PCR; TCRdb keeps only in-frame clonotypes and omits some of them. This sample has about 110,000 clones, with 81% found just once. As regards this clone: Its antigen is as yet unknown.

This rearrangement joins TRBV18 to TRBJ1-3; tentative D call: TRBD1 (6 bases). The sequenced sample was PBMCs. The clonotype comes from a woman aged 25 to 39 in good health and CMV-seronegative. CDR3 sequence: CASSSGQKTTGNTIYF. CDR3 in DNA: TGTGCCAGCTCATCTGGACAGAAGACTACTGGAAACACCATATATTTT.